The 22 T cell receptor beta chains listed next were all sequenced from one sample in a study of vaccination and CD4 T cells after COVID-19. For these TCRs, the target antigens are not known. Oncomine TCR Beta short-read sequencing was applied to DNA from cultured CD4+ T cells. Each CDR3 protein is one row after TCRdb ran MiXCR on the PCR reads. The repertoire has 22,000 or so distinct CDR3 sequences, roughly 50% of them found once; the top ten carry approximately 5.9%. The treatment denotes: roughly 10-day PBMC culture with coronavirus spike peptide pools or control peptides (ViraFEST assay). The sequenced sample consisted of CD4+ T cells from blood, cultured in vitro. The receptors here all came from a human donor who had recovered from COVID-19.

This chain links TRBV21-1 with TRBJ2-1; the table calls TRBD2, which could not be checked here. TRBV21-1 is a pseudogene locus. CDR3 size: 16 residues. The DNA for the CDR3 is TGTGCCAGCAGCAAAGGGAAGGCCCTAGGGGGGAATGAGCAGTTCTTC. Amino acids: CASSKGKALGGNEQFF.

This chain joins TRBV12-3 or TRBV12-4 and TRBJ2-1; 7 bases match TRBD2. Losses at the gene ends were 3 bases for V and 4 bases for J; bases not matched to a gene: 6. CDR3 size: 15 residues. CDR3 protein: CASSLSTSSYNEQFF. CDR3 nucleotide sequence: TGTGCCAGCAGTTTGTCGACTAGCAGTTACAATGAGCAGTTCTTC.

The CDR3 protein is CASSPPEGINEQYF. CDR3 nucleotides: TGTGCCAGCTCACCACCAGAAGGTATCAACGAGCAGTACTTC. The chain couples TRBV18 to TRBJ2-7; unclear D gene. The CDR3 is 14 residues long. Trimming took off 0 bases at V and 5 bases at J, with 11 bases between the two ends. Germline lookup yields CDR1 KGHSH and CDR2 LQKENI.

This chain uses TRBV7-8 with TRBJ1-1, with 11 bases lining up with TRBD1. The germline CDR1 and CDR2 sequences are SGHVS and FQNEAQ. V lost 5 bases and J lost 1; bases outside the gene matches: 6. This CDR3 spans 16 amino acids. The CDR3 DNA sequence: TGTGCCAGCAGCAAACGGGACAGGGGGTCGAACACTGAAGCTTTCTTT. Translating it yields CASSKRDRGSNTEAFF.

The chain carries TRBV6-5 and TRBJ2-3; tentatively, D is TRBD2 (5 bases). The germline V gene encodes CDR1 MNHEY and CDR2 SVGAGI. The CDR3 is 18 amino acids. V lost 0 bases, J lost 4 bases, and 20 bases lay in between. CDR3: CASSYSPPSLDSPDTQYF. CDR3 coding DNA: TGTGCCAGCAGTTACTCGCCCCCGAGTTTGGACTCACCAGATACGCAGTATTTT.

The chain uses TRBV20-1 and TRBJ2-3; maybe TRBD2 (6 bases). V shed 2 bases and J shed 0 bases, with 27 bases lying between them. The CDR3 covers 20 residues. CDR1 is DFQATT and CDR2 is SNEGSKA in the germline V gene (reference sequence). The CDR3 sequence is CSARRRAPGALFTSTDTQYF. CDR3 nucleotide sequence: TGCAGTGCTAGAAGACGTGCACCGGGAGCTCTCTTCACTAGCACAGATACGCAGTATTTT.

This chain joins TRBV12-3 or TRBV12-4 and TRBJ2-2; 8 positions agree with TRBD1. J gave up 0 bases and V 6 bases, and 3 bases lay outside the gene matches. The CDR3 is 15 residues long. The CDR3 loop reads CASSRDRPNTGELFF. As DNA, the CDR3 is TGTGCCAGCAGCCGGGACAGGCCGAACACCGGGGAGCTGTTTTTT.

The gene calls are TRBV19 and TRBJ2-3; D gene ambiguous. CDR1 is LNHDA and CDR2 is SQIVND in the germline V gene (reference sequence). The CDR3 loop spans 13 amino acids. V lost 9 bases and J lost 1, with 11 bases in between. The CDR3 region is CARTLSGTDTQYF. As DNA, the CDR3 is TGTGCCAGAACCCTCTCGGGCACAGATACGCAGTATTTT. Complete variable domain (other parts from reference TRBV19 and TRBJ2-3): DGGITQSPKYLFRKEGQNVTLSCEQNLNHDAMYWYRQDPGQGLRLIYYSQIVNDFQKGDIAEGYSVSREKKESFPLTVTSAQKNPTAFYLCARTLSGTDTQYFGPGTRLTVL.

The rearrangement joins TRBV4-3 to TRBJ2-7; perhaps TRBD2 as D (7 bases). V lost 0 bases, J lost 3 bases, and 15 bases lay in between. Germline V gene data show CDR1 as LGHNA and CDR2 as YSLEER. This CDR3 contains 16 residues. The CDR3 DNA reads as TGCGCCAGCAGCCAAGACTTGGGAGGGGGAGACTACGAGCAGTACTTC. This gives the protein CASSQDLGGGDYEQYF.

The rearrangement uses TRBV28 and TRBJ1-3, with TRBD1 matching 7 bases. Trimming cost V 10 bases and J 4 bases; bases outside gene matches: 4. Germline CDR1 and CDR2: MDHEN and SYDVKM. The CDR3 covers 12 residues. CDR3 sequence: CATRGNGNTIYF. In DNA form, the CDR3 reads TGTGCCACCAGGGGGAACGGAAACACCATATATTTT.

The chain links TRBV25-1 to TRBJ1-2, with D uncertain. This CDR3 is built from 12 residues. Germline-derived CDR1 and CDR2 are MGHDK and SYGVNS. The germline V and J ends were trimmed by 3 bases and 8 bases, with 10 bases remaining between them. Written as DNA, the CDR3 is TGTGCCAGCAGTGATCCGGGGTTAGGCTACACCTTC. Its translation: CASSDPGLGYTF.

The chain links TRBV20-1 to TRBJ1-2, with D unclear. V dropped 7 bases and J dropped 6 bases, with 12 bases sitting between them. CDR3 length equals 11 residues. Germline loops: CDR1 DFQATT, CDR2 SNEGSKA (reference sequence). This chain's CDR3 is CSVSNRNGYTF. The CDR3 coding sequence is TGCAGTGTTAGTAATCGGAATGGCTACACCTTC.

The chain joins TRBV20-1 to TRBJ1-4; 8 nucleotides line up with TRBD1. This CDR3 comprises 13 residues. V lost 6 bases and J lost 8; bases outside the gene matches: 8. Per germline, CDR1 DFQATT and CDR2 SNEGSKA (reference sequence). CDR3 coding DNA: TGCAGTGCGCTGACAGGGGAAGACGAAAAACTGTTTTTT. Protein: CSALTGEDEKLFF.

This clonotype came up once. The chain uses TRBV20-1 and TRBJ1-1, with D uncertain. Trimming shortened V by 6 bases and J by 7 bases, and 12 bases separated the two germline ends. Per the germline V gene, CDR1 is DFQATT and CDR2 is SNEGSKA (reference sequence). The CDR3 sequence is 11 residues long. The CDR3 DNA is TGCAGTGCCTCAAACGGGGTTGAAGCTTTCTTT. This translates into CSASNGVEAFF.

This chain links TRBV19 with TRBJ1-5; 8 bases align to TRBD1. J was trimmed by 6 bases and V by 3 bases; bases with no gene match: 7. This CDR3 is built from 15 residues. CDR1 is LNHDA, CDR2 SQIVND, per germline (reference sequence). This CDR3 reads CASSIMDRDSQPQHF. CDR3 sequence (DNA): TGTGCCAGTAGTATTATGGACAGGGATTCTCAGCCCCAGCATTTT.

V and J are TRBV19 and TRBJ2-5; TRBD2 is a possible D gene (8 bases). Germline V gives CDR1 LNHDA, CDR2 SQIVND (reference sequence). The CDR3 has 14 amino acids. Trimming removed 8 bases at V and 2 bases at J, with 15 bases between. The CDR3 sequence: CASAGGQMQETQYF. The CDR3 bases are TGTGCCAGTGCGGGGGGACAGATGCAAGAGACCCAGTACTTC.

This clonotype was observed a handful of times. Written as DNA, the CDR3 is TGCAGTGCTAGAGGGGGCTTTCCTGAAGCTTTCTTT. This sequence encodes CSARGGFPEAFF. The V gene is TRBV20-1, the J gene TRBJ1-1; TRBD1 is a possible D gene (5 bases). The V gene lost 1 base and the J gene lost 6 bases, with 9 bases spanning the gap. Germline values: CDR1 DFQATT, CDR2 SNEGSKA (reference sequence). This CDR3 spans 12 amino acids.

The CDR3 DNA sequence: TGTGCCAGCACCCGAAACTTAGCCGACAGGGCCCACGAGCAGTACTTC. Protein: CASTRNLADRAHEQYF. The genes are TRBV6-1 and TRBJ2-7; 7 bases fit TRBD1. Germline CDR1 and CDR2: MNHNS and SASEGT. V was clipped by 7 bases and J by 5 bases; unmatched bases: 17. The CDR3 runs to 16 residues.

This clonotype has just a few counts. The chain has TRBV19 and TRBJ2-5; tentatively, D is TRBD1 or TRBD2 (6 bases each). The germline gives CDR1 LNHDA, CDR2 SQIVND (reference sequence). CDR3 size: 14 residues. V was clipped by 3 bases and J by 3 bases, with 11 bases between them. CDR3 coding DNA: TGTGCCAGTAGTATGGGGGGCACGGAAGAGACCCAGTACTTC. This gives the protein CASSMGGTEETQYF. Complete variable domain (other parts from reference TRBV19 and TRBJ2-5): DGGITQSPKYLFRKEGQNVTLSCEQNLNHDAMYWYRQDPGQGLRLIYYSQIVNDFQKGDIAEGYSVSREKKESFPLTVTSAQKNPTAFYLCASSMGGTEETQYFGPGTRLLVL.

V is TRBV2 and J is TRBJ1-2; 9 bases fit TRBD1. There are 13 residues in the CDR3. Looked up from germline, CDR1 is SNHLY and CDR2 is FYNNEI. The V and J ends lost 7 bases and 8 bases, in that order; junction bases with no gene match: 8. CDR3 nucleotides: TGTGCCAGCACCGGGACAGGGACCTGGGGCTACACCTTC. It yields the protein CASTGTGTWGYTF.

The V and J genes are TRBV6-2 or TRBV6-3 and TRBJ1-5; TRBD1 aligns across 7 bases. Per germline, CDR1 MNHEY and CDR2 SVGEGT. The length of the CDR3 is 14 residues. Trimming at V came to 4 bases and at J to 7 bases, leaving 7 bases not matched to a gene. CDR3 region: CASSSEGAGQPQHF. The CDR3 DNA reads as TGTGCCAGCAGTTCGGAGGGGGCAGGACAGCCCCAGCATTTT.

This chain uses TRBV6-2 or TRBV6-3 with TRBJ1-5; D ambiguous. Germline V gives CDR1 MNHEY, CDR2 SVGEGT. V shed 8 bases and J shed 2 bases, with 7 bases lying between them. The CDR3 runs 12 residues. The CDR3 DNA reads TGTGCCAGCCGAACGGGCAATCAGCCCCAGCATTTT. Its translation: CASRTGNQPQHF.